The clone carrying this T cell receptor (beta chain) has just a few counts. The antigen remains undetermined. The data originate from a study of radiotherapy plus CTLA-4 blockade in lung cancer. The study's findings and limits: With interferon-beta, early dynamics of blood T cell clones were reported to best predict response.

The germline V gene encodes CDR1 MRHNA and CDR2 SNTAGT. The CDR3 is made up of 15 amino acids. V was trimmed by 0 bases and J by 10 bases, leaving 18 bases between them. People whose metastatic non-small-cell lung cancer was chemo-refractory got focal radiation along with CTLA-4 blockade by ipilimumab. Method: immunoSEQ multiplex PCR; TCRdb's copy keeps in-frame clones and lacks some. The sample lists 80,000 to 100,000 clones, approximately 86% seen once, with roughly 4.9% in the top ten. The source of this sequence is a human donor with non-small cell lung cancer that progressed on radiotherapy plus ipilimumab. This chain connects TRBV6-4 to TRBJ1-2; maybe TRBD1 (6 bases). This sample comprised peripheral blood, obtained from a patient treated with radiotherapy plus ipilimumab. CDR3 nucleotide sequence: TGTGCCAGCAGTGACTCTCCGGAGACAGGCGTTCCCTACACCTTC. It yields the protein CASSDSPETGVPYTF.